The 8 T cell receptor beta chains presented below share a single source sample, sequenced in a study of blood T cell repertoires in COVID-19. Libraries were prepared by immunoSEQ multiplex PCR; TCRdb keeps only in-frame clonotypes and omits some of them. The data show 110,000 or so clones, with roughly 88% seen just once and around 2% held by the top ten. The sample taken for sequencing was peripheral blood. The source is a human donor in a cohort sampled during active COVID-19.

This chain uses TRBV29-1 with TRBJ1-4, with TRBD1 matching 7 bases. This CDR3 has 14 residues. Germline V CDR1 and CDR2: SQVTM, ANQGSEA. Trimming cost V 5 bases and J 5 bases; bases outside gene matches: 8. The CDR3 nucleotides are TGCAGCGTTCCGGGGACAGCCGGGAATGAAAAACTGTTTTTT. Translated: CSVPGTAGNEKLFF.

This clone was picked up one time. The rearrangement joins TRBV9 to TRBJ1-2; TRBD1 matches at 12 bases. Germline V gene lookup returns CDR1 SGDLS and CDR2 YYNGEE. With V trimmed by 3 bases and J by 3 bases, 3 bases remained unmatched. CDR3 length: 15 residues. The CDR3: CASSAGTGGDYGYTF. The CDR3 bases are TGTGCCAGCAGCGCCGGGACAGGGGGCGACTATGGCTACACCTTC.

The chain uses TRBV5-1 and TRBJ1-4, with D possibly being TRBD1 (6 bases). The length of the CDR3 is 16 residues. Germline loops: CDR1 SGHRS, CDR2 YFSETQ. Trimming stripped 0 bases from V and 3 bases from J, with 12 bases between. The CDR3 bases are TGCGCCAGCAGCTTGGGAACAGGGCTCCCTAATGAAAAACTGTTTTTT. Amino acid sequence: CASSLGTGLPNEKLFF. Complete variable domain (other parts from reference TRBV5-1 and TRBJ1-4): KAGVTQTPRYLIKTRGQQVTLSCSPISGHRSVSWYQQTPGQGLQFLFEYFSETQRNKGNFPGRFSGRQFSNSRSEMNVSTLELGDSALYLCASSLGTGLPNEKLFFGSGTQLSVL.

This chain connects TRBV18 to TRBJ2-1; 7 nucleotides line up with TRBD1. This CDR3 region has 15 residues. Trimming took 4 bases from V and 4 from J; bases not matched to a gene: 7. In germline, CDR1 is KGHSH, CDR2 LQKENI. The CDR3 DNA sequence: TGTGCCAGCTCACGAACCGGGACAGAATACAATGAGCAGTTCTTC. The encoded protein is CASSRTGTEYNEQFF.

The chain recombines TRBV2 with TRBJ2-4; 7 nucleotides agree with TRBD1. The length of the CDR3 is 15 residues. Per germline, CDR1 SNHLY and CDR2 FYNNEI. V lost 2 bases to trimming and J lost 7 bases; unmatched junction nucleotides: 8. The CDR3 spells CASSEIKGAWNIQYF. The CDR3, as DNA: TGTGCCAGCAGTGAAATTAAGGGGGCGTGGAACATTCAGTACTTC.

CDR3 region: CSARDRETQYF. The CDR3 nucleotides are TGCAGTGCTAGAGATCGAGAGACCCAGTACTTC. This chain connects TRBV20-1 to TRBJ2-5; no clear D. From germline, CDR1 is DFQATT and CDR2 SNEGSKA (reference sequence). This CDR3 spans 11 amino acids. V was cut by 0 bases and J by 4 bases, with 3 bases left in between.

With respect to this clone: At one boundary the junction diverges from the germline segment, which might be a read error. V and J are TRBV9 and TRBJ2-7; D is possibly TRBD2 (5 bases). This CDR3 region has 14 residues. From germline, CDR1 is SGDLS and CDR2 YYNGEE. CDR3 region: CAGSGPGSPYEQYF. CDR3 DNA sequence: TGTGCCGGCAGCGGACCGGGGTCACCCTACGAGCAGTACTTC.

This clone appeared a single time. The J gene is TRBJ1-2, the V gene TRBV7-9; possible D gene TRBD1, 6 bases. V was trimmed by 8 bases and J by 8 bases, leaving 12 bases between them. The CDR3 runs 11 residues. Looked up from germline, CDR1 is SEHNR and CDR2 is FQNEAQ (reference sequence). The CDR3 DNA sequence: TGTGCCAGCGCATCTGGGGGCGGCTACACCTTC. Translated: CASASGGGYTF. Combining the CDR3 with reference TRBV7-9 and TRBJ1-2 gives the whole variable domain DTGVSQNPRHKITKRGQNVTFRCDPISEHNRLYWYRQTLGQGPEFLTYFQNEAQLEKSRLLSDRFSAERPKGSFSTLEIQRTEQGDSAMYLCASASGGGYTFGSGTRLTVV.